A single sample is the source of the 31 T cell receptor beta chains below, sequenced in a study of blood T cells in healthy people across ages. Then a second PCR, running roughly 7 to 11 cycles, was carried out with a sample-barcoded 5' primer and a J-beta primer mix. TCRdb reprocessed the 5' RACE reads via MiXCR and lists one record per CDR3 protein. Here the sample spans fewer than 950,000 distinct CDR3 sequences, about 36% being singletons. The material sequenced was blood. The origin of the receptors is a man aged 18 to 30 in good health.

V gene TRBV4-1 combines with J gene TRBJ2-4, with D perhaps TRBD1 or TRBD2 (5 bases each). The CDR3 has 18 residues. CDR1 is MGHRA and CDR2 is YSYEKL in the germline V gene. V shed 1 base and J shed 0 bases, with 16 bases lying between them. DNA for the CDR3: TGCGCCAGCAGCCAAGGGGCCGGGGCCATACTAGCCAAAAACATTCAGTACTTC. Its protein is CASSQGAGAILAKNIQYF.

This clonotype was detected a few times. The chain has TRBV4-3 and TRBJ2-3, with D possibly TRBD2 on 6 matching bases. The CDR3 is made up of 17 amino acids. Trimming left V 0 bases short and J 3 bases short, with 16 bases between. Germline loops: CDR1 LGHNA, CDR2 YSLEER. In DNA, the CDR3 is TGCGCCAGCAGCCAAGATGAACGCGGGGCATATACAGATACGCAGTATTTT. Amino acids: CASSQDERGAYTDTQYF.

In this sample, this clonotype turned up a few times. The rearrangement links TRBV5-6 to TRBJ1-5; D is ambiguous. The CDR3 is 15 amino acids. Germline V lookup: CDR1 SGHDT, CDR2 YYEEEE. Trimming pared 3 bases from V and 0 bases from J, leaving 10 bases between. In nucleotides, the CDR3 is TGTGCCAGCAGCTATCAAGGCTTTAGCAATCAGCCCCAGCATTTT. Translated: CASSYQGFSNQPQHF.

With respect to this clonotype: This may be a read error: a much more frequent sequence differs by one nucleotide. V gene TRBV12-3 or TRBV12-4 combines with J gene TRBJ2-1; D ambiguous. The germline V and J ends were trimmed by 6 bases and 0 bases, with 12 bases remaining between them. CDR3 length: 15 residues. CDR3 DNA sequence: TGTGCCAGCAGGACTGGCGCTAGCTCCTACAATGAGCAGTTCTTC. The encoded protein is CASRTGASSYNEQFF.

This clonotype was counted only a few times. The rearrangement joins TRBV6-6 to TRBJ1-5; no reliable D call. With 5 bases removed from V and 2 bases from J, the gap between germline ends came to 13 bases. CDR1 is MNHNY, CDR2 SVGAGI, per germline (reference sequence). This CDR3 is built from 15 residues. The DNA for the CDR3 is TGTGCCAGCAGTGGGTCGACCCGCGGCAATCAGCCCCAGCATTTT. Its translation is CASSGSTRGNQPQHF.

The chain recombines TRBV20-1 with TRBJ1-2; D possibly corresponds to TRBD1 (5 bases). The CDR3 consists of 16 residues. Per germline, CDR1 DFQATT and CDR2 SNEGSKA (reference sequence). Trimming pared 4 bases from V and 0 bases from J, leaving 18 bases between. The chain's CDR3 is CSAKPTRDGANYGYTF. The CDR3 bases are TGCAGTGCTAAGCCAACCCGGGACGGAGCTAACTATGGCTACACCTTC.

Concerning this clonotype itself: Mismatch with germline at one junction end may stem from a read error. This sequence joins TRBV7-2 and TRBJ2-3, with unresolved D. The length of the CDR3 is 14 residues. CDR1 and CDR2 (germline): SGHTA, FQGNSA. Here the CDR3 reads CASSPDAYTDTLYF. The CDR3 nucleotides are TGTGCCAGCAGCCCGGACGCGTACACAGATACGCTGTATTTT.

The rearrangement uses TRBV14 and TRBJ2-2, with D possibly matching TRBD2 (5 bases). This CDR3 has 17 amino acids. Germline V gene sequence: CDR1 SGHDN, CDR2 FVKESK. Trimming stripped 4 bases from V and 0 bases from J, with 15 bases between. DNA for the CDR3: TGTGCCAGCAGCCCCAACCAGTGGGGAGCGAACACCGGGGAGCTGTTTTTT. Its translation is CASSPNQWGANTGELFF.

This chain links TRBV6-2 or TRBV6-3 with TRBJ2-5, with D perhaps TRBD2 (5 bases). From germline, CDR1 is MNHEY and CDR2 SVGEGT. This CDR3 has 11 residues. V shed 6 bases and J shed 11 bases, with 13 bases lying between them. Here the CDR3 DNA reads TGTGCCAGCAGCGAGGGTTCCAGGCAGTACTTC. Residues: CASSEGSRQYF.

This chain uses TRBV18 with TRBJ2-1; no definite D call. The germline V gene encodes CDR1 KGHSH and CDR2 LQKENI. The CDR3 is 11 amino acids. The V end was cut by 3 bases, the J end by 11 bases, with 8 bases between. Written as DNA, the CDR3 is TGTGCCAGCTCACCCAGTGGGAAGCAGTTCTTC. Protein sequence: CASSPSGKQFF.

J is TRBJ1-6 and V is TRBV20-1; TRBD1 agrees at 9 bases. Trimming took 5 bases from V and 7 from J; bases not matched to a gene: 9. CDR1 is DFQATT and CDR2 is SNEGSKA in the germline V gene (reference sequence). CDR3 length: 15 amino acids. The CDR3 nucleotides are TGCAGTGCTGGATCACAGGGGGCTGAAAATTCACCCCTCCACTTT. This translates into CSAGSQGAENSPLHF.

The chain carries TRBV6-6 and TRBJ1-1; 7 nucleotides line up with TRBD1. This CDR3 contains 15 residues. J lost 1 base, V lost 7 bases, and 9 bases had no gene match. Germline-derived CDR1 and CDR2 are MNHNY and SVGAGI (reference sequence). CDR3 loop: CASIDTGQPNTEAFF. For the CDR3, the DNA is TGTGCCAGCATTGACACGGGACAGCCGAACACTGAAGCTTTCTTT.

The chain couples TRBV4-1 to TRBJ1-5; 7 bases are shared with TRBD1. The ends lost 4 bases at V and 5 bases at J; junction bases unmatched: 8. This CDR3 has 15 amino acids. Germline lookup yields CDR1 MGHRA and CDR2 YSYEKL. The CDR3 sequence: CASSRQGLSDQPQHF. The CDR3 nucleotides are TGCGCCAGCAGCCGACAGGGACTCAGCGATCAGCCCCAGCATTTT.

This chain links TRBV4-1 with TRBJ2-5; 8 nucleotides agree with TRBD1. With 1 base clipped from V and 11 bases from J, the junction kept 15 bases outside the gene matches. This CDR3 is built from 16 residues. Germline lookup yields CDR1 MGHRA and CDR2 YSYEKL. As DNA, the CDR3 is TGCGCCAGCAGCCAAGGGCCGGGACAGGTCTTTTATGAGCAGTACTTC. This translates into CASSQGPGQVFYEQYF.

Comments on this clonotype: It may be a read error: a sequence one base away is much more abundant. This chain's CDR3 is CASNVARTGTDTQYF. In DNA form, the CDR3 reads TGTGCCAGCAACGTAGCGAGGACAGGCACAGATACGCAGTATTTT. The chain employs TRBV9 and TRBJ2-3, with D tentatively TRBD1 (6 bases). CDR3 size: 15 residues. Germline CDR1 is SGDLS and CDR2 is YYNGEE. Supplemented by reference TRBV9 and TRBJ2-3, the full variable domain reads DSGVTQTPKHLITATGQRVTLRCSPRSGDLSVYWYQQSLDQGLQFLIQYYNGEERAKGNILERFSAQQFPDLHSELNLSSLELGDSALYFCASNVARTGTDTQYFGPGTRLTVL.

The rearrangement joins TRBV20-1 to TRBJ1-2, with D hard to call. The germline V gene encodes CDR1 DFQATT and CDR2 SNEGSKA (reference sequence). V lost 6 bases and J 1 base, leaving 9 bases between the germline ends. This CDR3 is 12 amino acids long. CDR3 nucleotides: TGCAGTGCCGTCCCCGATAACTATGGCTACACCTTC. This translates into CSAVPDNYGYTF.

This clonotype has a handful of counts. V usage is TRBV2 and J usage is TRBJ2-3; unclear D gene. Germline CDR1 SNHLY, CDR2 FYNNEI. The V end lost 7 bases, the J end lost 0 bases, and 11 bases lay between the germline ends. The CDR3 length is 14 residues. CDR3 in amino acids: CASTPFRSTDTQYF. The CDR3 nucleotides are TGTGCCAGCACCCCGTTTAGGAGCACAGATACGCAGTATTTT.

V and J are TRBV4-2 and TRBJ1-1; TRBD1 matches at 8 bases. CDR3 length equals 16 residues. CDR1 is LGHNA, CDR2 YNFKEQ, per germline. The junction had 10 bases not matched to a gene; V was cut back by 4 bases and J by 3 bases. CDR3 protein: CASSLPTGVRDTEAFF. The CDR3, as DNA: TGTGCCAGCAGCCTTCCGACAGGGGTAAGGGACACTGAAGCTTTCTTT.

This sequence joins TRBV4-2 and TRBJ2-7; perhaps TRBD1 as D (5 bases). V was shortened by 0 bases and J by 7 bases, with 13 bases between the two germline ends. Per the germline V gene, CDR1 is LGHNA and CDR2 is YNFKEQ. The CDR3 runs 14 residues. The CDR3 DNA reads as TGTGCCAGCAGCCAAGATGTCAGGGCAAGGGAGCAGTACTTC. Encoded protein: CASSQDVRAREQYF.

This clonotype has more than one count but fewer than ten. The chain combines TRBV10-3 with TRBJ2-1, with no clear D. This CDR3 is 15 amino acids long. Germline CDR1 is ENHRY and CDR2 is SYGVKD. Trimming took 5 bases from V and 6 from J, leaving 17 bases between them. The CDR3 loop reads CAISIGLLQTNEQFF. The CDR3, as DNA: TGTGCCATCAGTATCGGGCTACTACAAACCAATGAGCAGTTCTTC.

The rearrangement joins TRBV9 to TRBJ1-2, with unresolved D. This CDR3 is built from 12 residues. Germline-derived CDR1 and CDR2 are SGDLS and YYNGEE. The ends were cut back, 0 bases at V and 12 bases at J, with 12 bases in the middle. The CDR3 is CASSVGGSSHTF. DNA for the CDR3: TGTGCCAGCAGCGTAGGCGGAAGTAGCCACACCTTC. Full variable domain (remainder filled in from reference TRBV9 and TRBJ1-2): DSGVTQTPKHLITATGQRVTLRCSPRSGDLSVYWYQQSLDQGLQFLIQYYNGEERAKGNILERFSAQQFPDLHSELNLSSLELGDSALYFCASSVGGSSHTFGSGTRLTVV.

V usage is TRBV20-1 and J usage is TRBJ2-5, with 9 bases matching TRBD2. The CDR3 is 14 amino acids. CDR1 DFQATT and CDR2 SNEGSKA come from the germline V gene (reference sequence). Trimming took 1 base from V and 5 from J; bases not matched to a gene: 5. CDR3: CSARGGGATETQYF. The CDR3 DNA sequence: TGCAGTGCTAGAGGCGGGGGGGCCACGGAGACCCAGTACTTC.

This clonotype came up a few times. The chain carries TRBV12-3 or TRBV12-4 and TRBJ1-6; possibly TRBD1 for D (6 bases). This CDR3 comprises 15 residues. V lost 7 bases and J lost 2, with 12 bases in between. CDR3 sequence reads: CASTSDRTYNSPLHF. CDR3 nucleotide sequence: TGTGCCAGCACTTCCGACAGGACCTATAATTCACCCCTCCACTTT.

This clonotype has more than one count but fewer than ten. The genes are TRBV5-1 and TRBJ2-1; 8 bases are a match to TRBD2. The CDR3 runs to 14 residues. Losses at the gene ends were 0 bases for V and 9 bases for J; bases not matched to a gene: 5. CDR1 and CDR2 from the germline V gene are SGHRS and YFSETQ. The CDR3 protein is CASSLVAGGGEQFF. CDR3 coding DNA: TGCGCCAGCAGCTTGGTTGCGGGGGGAGGTGAGCAGTTCTTC.

The sample holds a few counts of this clonotype. CDR3 in amino acids: CASRAVEGANSPLHF. The CDR3 nucleotides are TGTGCCAGCAGGGCAGTGGAAGGGGCTAATTCACCCCTCCACTTT. The chain joins TRBV6-5 to TRBJ1-6; possible D gene TRBD1, 5 bases. The V and J ends lost 6 bases and 6 bases respectively, with 15 bases between them. Germline-derived CDR1 and CDR2 are MNHEY and SVGAGI. CDR3 size: 15 residues.

In its sample, this clonotype was seen a few times. The rearrangement uses TRBV4-3 and TRBJ2-5; TRBD2 agrees at 8 bases. Germline V gene sequence: CDR1 LGHNA, CDR2 YSLEER. This CDR3 is built from 17 residues. Trimming cost V 0 bases and J 13 bases; bases outside gene matches: 19. The CDR3, as DNA: TGCGCCAGCAGCCAAGATTGGCTAGCGGGCCCCCGGAATGAGCGGTACTTC. This sequence encodes CASSQDWLAGPRNERYF.

On this clonotype: One end of the junction varies from germline; a read error may be responsible. The V gene is TRBV6-1, the J gene TRBJ1-2; no firm D call. The CDR3 sequence is 13 residues long. Germline lookup yields CDR1 MNHNS and CDR2 SASEGT. In DNA form, the CDR3 reads TGTGCCGGCAGTGAATCACTCCTCTATGGCTACACCTTC. Amino acids: CAGSESLLYGYTF.

This clonotype came up a few times. The chain carries TRBV5-5 and TRBJ2-4; possibly TRBD2 for D (5 bases). This CDR3 contains 15 residues. V shed 2 bases and J shed 3 bases, with 12 bases lying between them. Germline-derived CDR1 and CDR2 are SGHKS and YYEKEE (reference sequence). The CDR3 here is CASSLETRGKNIQYF. The CDR3 DNA reads TGTGCCAGCAGCTTAGAGACCCGGGGCAAAAACATTCAGTACTTC.

This sequence joins TRBV12-3 or TRBV12-4 and TRBJ2-5; 10 bases are shared with TRBD1. V was clipped by 5 bases and J by 5 bases; unmatched bases: 5. The CDR3 runs 14 residues. The CDR3 is CASSNADRGETQYF. The CDR3, as DNA: TGTGCCAGCAGTAATGCGGACAGGGGGGAGACCCAGTACTTC.

With respect to this clonotype: This may stem from a read error, because a much larger clone lies one nucleotide away. This chain links TRBV14 with TRBJ1-2, with 7 bases aligning to TRBD1. There are 14 residues in the CDR3. The V gene's germline CDR1 is SGHDN and CDR2 FVKESK. CDR3 residues: CASSQTPGTAGCTF. Here the CDR3 DNA reads TGTGCCAGCAGCCAAACGCCCGGGACAGCTGGCTGCACCTTC.

Regarding this clonotype: A read error may be the cause here, since a much bigger clone is one base away. The chain employs TRBV20-1 and TRBJ1-2, with TRBD1 matching over 10 bases. This CDR3 contains 17 residues. From germline, CDR1 is DFQATT and CDR2 SNEGSKA (reference sequence). CDR3 sequence (DNA): TGCAGTGCTTTCTCTCCGGGACAGGGGTCTACTAACTATGGCTGCACCTTC. As protein: CSAFSPGQGSTNYGCTF.